This T cell receptor (beta chain) was captured by sequencing in a study of T cell responses to AZD1222 COVID-19 vaccine. Whole-study findings and limits: Variant regions that are unmutated are reportedly the target of nearly half of spike-specific TCRs. Donors, mostly white British, included more females; clonal diversity was possibly underestimated. Seropositive at baseline were only a handful of AZD1222 recipients. All repertoire sampling was performed exclusively after the peak T cell response.

CDR3 length: 15 residues. Germline V CDR1 and CDR2: SGHRS, YFSETQ. V dropped 0 bases and J dropped 2 bases, with 12 bases sitting between them. The assay was immunoSEQ multiplex PCR, and TCRdb's table has in-frame clones only and misses some. Of approximately 150,000 clones in the sample, approximately 92% were seen once. Of note for this clone: Antigen: not known.

The rearrangement joins TRBV5-1 to TRBJ2-7; the D is unclear. The receptor was derived from an adult who received the AZD1222 COVID-19 vaccine. The starting material was peripheral blood, obtained 28 days after the second AZD1222 dose. CDR3 nucleotide sequence: TGCGCCAGCAGCTTGGATGATAGCCTTACCTACGAGCAGTACTTC. This sequence encodes CASSLDDSLTYEQYF.